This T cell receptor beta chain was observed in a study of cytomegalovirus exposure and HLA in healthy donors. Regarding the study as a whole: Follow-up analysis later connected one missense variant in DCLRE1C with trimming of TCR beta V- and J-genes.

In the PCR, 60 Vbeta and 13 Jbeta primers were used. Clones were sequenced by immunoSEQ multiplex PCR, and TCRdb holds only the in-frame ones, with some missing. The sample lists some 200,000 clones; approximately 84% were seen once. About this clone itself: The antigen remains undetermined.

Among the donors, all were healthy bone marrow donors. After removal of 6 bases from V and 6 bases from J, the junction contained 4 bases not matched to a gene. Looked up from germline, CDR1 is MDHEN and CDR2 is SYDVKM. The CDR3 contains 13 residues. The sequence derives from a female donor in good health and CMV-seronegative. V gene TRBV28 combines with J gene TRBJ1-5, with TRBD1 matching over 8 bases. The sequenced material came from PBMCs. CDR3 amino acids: CASRVQGGQPQHF. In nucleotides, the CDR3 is TGTGCCAGCAGAGTACAGGGGGGTCAGCCCCAGCATTTT.